This entry lists 23 T cell receptor beta chains sequenced from one sample in a study of T cells after posttransplantation cyclophosphamide. Using immunoSEQ multiplex PCR, the repertoire was profiled, and TCRdb retains in-frame clones only, with some absent. The specimen has 37,000 or so clones, none found just once. Sequencing was carried out using PBMCs. Receptors were obtained from a man in his thirties or forties in good health and a related stem cell transplant donor.

This clone was detected only a few times. The rearrangement links TRBV7-3 to TRBJ1-2; no firm D call. The V end lost 0 bases, the J end lost 7 bases, and 9 bases lay between the germline ends. CDR3 length: 13 amino acids. CDR1 and CDR2 from the germline V gene are SGHTA and FQGTGA. CDR3 in amino acids: CASSLTGFGGYTF. The CDR3 DNA is TGTGCCAGCAGCTTAACCGGTTTCGGTGGCTACACCTTC.

The gene calls are TRBV28 and TRBJ1-2; D uncertain. Germline V gene lookup returns CDR1 MDHEN and CDR2 SYDVKM. Trimming left V 10 bases short and J 7 bases short, with 16 bases between. The CDR3 is made up of 12 amino acids. The CDR3 DNA is TGTGCCACCGAGGTGGCATCTTCTGGCTACACCTTC. It is translated as CATEVASSGYTF.

This clone has more than one count but fewer than ten. The gene calls are TRBV9 and TRBJ1-2; D remains ambiguous. The CDR3 length is 14 residues. Trimming stripped 6 bases from V and 8 bases from J, with 20 bases between. The germline V gene encodes CDR1 SGDLS and CDR2 YYNGEE. DNA of the CDR3: TGTGCCAGCACCAGCGGAAACACGCCTCGGGGCTACACCTTC. Translation: CASTSGNTPRGYTF. The full variable domain, with the rest looked up from reference TRBV9 and TRBJ1-2, is DSGVTQTPKHLITATGQRVTLRCSPRSGDLSVYWYQQSLDQGLQFLIQYYNGEERAKGNILERFSAQQFPDLHSELNLSSLELGDSALYFCASTSGNTPRGYTFGSGTRLTVV.

This clone appeared many times. V gene TRBV14 combines with J gene TRBJ2-7; TRBD2 aligns across 9 bases. The CDR3 is made up of 14 amino acids. Germline CDR1 is SGHDN and CDR2 is FVKESK. The V segment lost 4 bases and the J segment 6 bases; nucleotides outside the gene matches: 7. Here the CDR3 reads CASSPGLAKGEQYF. Here the CDR3 DNA reads TGTGCCAGCAGCCCTGGACTAGCGAAGGGCGAGCAGTACTTC.

The table lists this clone with many counts. The rearrangement joins TRBV6-5 to TRBJ2-3; 8 nucleotides line up with TRBD1. V trimming: 0 bases; J trimming: 5 bases; junction bases outside the gene matches: 7. Germline V lookup: CDR1 MNHEY, CDR2 SVGAGI. This CDR3 has 16 residues. In DNA, the CDR3 is TGTGCCAGCAGTTACTCCGGACAGGGAAGAGGAGATACGCAGTATTTT. This sequence encodes CASSYSGQGRGDTQYF.

A few counts support this clone. V is TRBV15 and J is TRBJ1-5, with 9 bases identical to TRBD1. V dropped 5 bases and J dropped 0; count of bases not matched to a gene: 11. Germline-derived CDR1 and CDR2 are LNHNV and YYDKDF (reference sequence). This CDR3 is 18 amino acids long. The CDR3, as DNA: TGTGCCACCAGCCCCGGGACAGGGATCTCCTATAGCAATCAGCCCCAGCATTTT. Translation: CATSPGTGISYSNQPQHF.

This clone was seen ten or more times. The chain combines TRBV28 with TRBJ2-1; TRBD2 is a possible D gene (6 bases). The CDR3 is 17 residues long. V was pared by 7 bases and J by 0 bases, with 19 bases between. Germline V lookup: CDR1 MDHEN, CDR2 SYDVKM. The CDR3 spells CASNRETGTRSYNEQFF. The CDR3, as DNA: TGTGCCAGCAACCGGGAGACCGGGACTCGCTCCTACAATGAGCAGTTCTTC.

This clone has ten or more counts. V and J are TRBV24-1 and TRBJ1-3; 7 positions agree with TRBD1. Germline CDR1 and CDR2: KGHDR and SFDVKD. There are 16 residues in the CDR3. After removal of 2 bases from V and 0 bases from J, the junction contained 3 bases not matched to a gene. The CDR3 here is CATSDSGQSSGNTIYF. The CDR3 bases are TGTGCCACCAGTGATTCGGGACAGAGCTCTGGAAACACCATATATTTT.

This clone has at least ten counts. CDR3 region: CASSELGQMNTEAFF. CDR3 sequence (DNA): TGTGCCAGCAGTGAGCTGGGACAGATGAACACTGAAGCTTTCTTT. The chain has TRBV2 and TRBJ1-1; 7 nucleotides agree with TRBD1. This CDR3 is built from 15 residues. Germline trimming cut 3 bases from V and 0 bases from J; bases unmatched to any gene: 4. Germline CDR1 reads SNHLY; CDR2 reads FYNNEI.

This clone was detected many times. The rearrangement links TRBV24-1 to TRBJ2-7; D gene ambiguous. This CDR3 spans 12 amino acids. Germline lookup yields CDR1 KGHDR and CDR2 SFDVKD. Trimming took 2 bases from V and 6 from J, leaving 7 bases between them. CDR3 in DNA: TGTGCCACCAGTGATTCAAAGGCCGAGCAGTACTTC. Its translation: CATSDSKAEQYF.

This clone was picked up a small number of times. The V call is TRBV10-3, the J call TRBJ2-3; weak D call: TRBD2 (5 bases). Germline V gene sequence: CDR1 ENHRY, CDR2 SYGVKD. V was clipped by 4 bases and J by 2 bases, with 10 bases between them. The CDR3 is made up of 14 amino acids. The CDR3 DNA is TGTGCCATCAGTGTTGCGGGTGTCACAGATACGCAGTATTTT. It translates to CAISVAGVTDTQYF.

This clone showed up just a few times. The chain is built from TRBV4-1 and TRBJ2-5; TRBD2 agrees at 7 bases. This CDR3 region has 14 residues. V shed 3 bases, J shed 1 base, and the junction held 2 bases outside the gene matches. Looked up from germline, CDR1 is MGHRA and CDR2 is YSYEKL. DNA of the CDR3: TGCGCCAGCAGCCAGGGCGGGGGCCAAGAGACCCAGTACTTC. As protein: CASSQGGGQETQYF.

This clone has ten or more counts. CDR3 bases: TGCGCCAGCAGCCAAAGCGGGGGGGGCAATGAGCAGTTCTTC. This translates into CASSQSGGGNEQFF. The chain has TRBV5-1 and TRBJ2-1, with 10 positions matching TRBD2. CDR3 length equals 14 residues. CDR1 is SGHRS, CDR2 YFSETQ, per germline. Trimming at V came to 4 bases and at J to 6 bases, leaving 4 bases not matched to a gene.

This chain joins TRBV15 and TRBJ2-3, with D possibly TRBD1 on 5 matching bases. The CDR3 runs to 16 residues. Germline V gives CDR1 LNHNV, CDR2 YYDKDF (reference sequence). The V gene lost 1 base and the J gene lost 2 bases, with 13 bases spanning the gap. Here the CDR3 reads CATSRGREGPTDTQYF. For the CDR3, the DNA is TGTGCCACCAGCAGAGGCAGGGAAGGGCCCACAGATACGCAGTATTTT.

This clone was counted between two and nine times. The J gene is TRBJ1-3, the V gene TRBV6-5, with a possible D match to TRBD1 (5 bases). This CDR3 has 16 residues. The germline CDR1 and CDR2 sequences are MNHEY and SVGAGI. Trimming stripped 4 bases from V and 4 bases from J, with 17 bases between. DNA of the CDR3: TGTGCCAGCAGTTCCAGGGAGGGGTCCGCAGGAAACACCATATATTTT. Amino acids: CASSSREGSAGNTIYF.

A few counts support this clone. The chain recombines TRBV18 with TRBJ2-5; D gene uncertain. Trimming took off 2 bases at V and 1 base at J, with 11 bases between the two ends. Looked up from germline, CDR1 is KGHSH and CDR2 is LQKENI. The CDR3 has 15 amino acids. The CDR3 region is CASSPNPGIQETQYF. CDR3 DNA sequence: TGTGCCAGCTCACCAAATCCGGGTATCCAAGAGACCCAGTACTTC.

This clone was recorded at least ten times. The rearrangement uses TRBV6-2 or TRBV6-3 and TRBJ2-7; 7 nucleotides align to TRBD2. The CDR3 is 16 residues long. V lost 0 bases and J lost 2; bases outside the gene matches: 7. Germline CDR1 MNHEY, CDR2 SVGEGT. DNA of the CDR3: TGTGCCAGCAGTTACTCGCGGGGGACCTCAACCTACGAGCAGTACTTC. Translation: CASSYSRGTSTYEQYF.

This clone was observed many times. This chain connects TRBV10-1 to TRBJ2-1; 8 positions agree with TRBD2. The CDR3 has 14 amino acids. Trimming at V came to 3 bases and at J to 9 bases, leaving 7 bases not matched to a gene. Germline CDR1 WNHNN, CDR2 SYGVQD (reference sequence). CDR3 residues: CASSDGGGTIEQFF. The CDR3 bases are TGCGCCAGCAGTGATGGCGGGGGGACTATTGAGCAGTTCTTC.

This clone has a count of ten or more. The V gene is TRBV2, the J gene TRBJ1-6; 9 bases are a match to TRBD1. The CDR3 length is 15 residues. The V and J ends lost 7 bases and 6 bases, in that order; junction bases with no gene match: 7. Germline CDR1 reads SNHLY; CDR2 reads FYNNEI. This CDR3 reads CASTNDRGINSPLHF. CDR3 nucleotide sequence: TGTGCCAGCACCAACGACAGGGGGATTAATTCACCCCTCCACTTT.

This rearrangement joins TRBV29-1 to TRBJ2-3; 7 positions match TRBD2. The CDR3 has 14 amino acids. Germline CDR1 is SQVTM and CDR2 is ANQGSEA. Losses at the gene ends were 7 bases for V and 2 bases for J; bases not matched to a gene: 9. CDR3 nucleotide sequence: TGCAGCGGAACTAGCGCGGGCTACACAGATACGCAGTATTTT. Amino acid sequence: CSGTSAGYTDTQYF.

This clone was seen ten or more times. The chain links TRBV6-2 or TRBV6-3 to TRBJ1-1; a weak D match, TRBD1 (6 bases). The CDR3 loop spans 11 amino acids. Germline V lookup: CDR1 MNHEY, CDR2 SVGEGT. The V end was cut by 8 bases, the J end by 4 bases, with 8 bases between. This CDR3 is CASRRGTEAFF. In DNA form, the CDR3 reads TGTGCCAGCCGCAGGGGCACTGAAGCTTTCTTT.

This clone was counted many times. The chain links TRBV7-6 to TRBJ2-3; D gene ambiguous. The germline CDR1 and CDR2 sequences are SGHVS and FNYEAQ. The CDR3 is made up of 14 amino acids. The V and J ends lost 3 bases and 0 bases respectively, with 7 bases between them. CDR3 sequence reads: CASSLRVSTDTQYF. CDR3 nucleotides: TGTGCCAGCAGCTTGCGCGTTAGCACAGATACGCAGTATTTT.

This clone has a count of ten or more. Here the CDR3 reads CASSYSTGANQPQHF. The CDR3 DNA is TGTGCCAGCAGTTACTCTACAGGGGCCAATCAGCCCCAGCATTTT. The chain recombines TRBV6-2 or TRBV6-3 with TRBJ1-5, with TRBD1 identical over 7 bases. The germline V gene encodes CDR1 MNHEY and CDR2 SVGEGT. The CDR3 has 15 amino acids. Unmatched junction bases numbered 2, after V lost 0 bases and J lost 3 bases.